This T cell receptor beta chain was captured in a study of shared clonotypes between healthy human individuals. The study's findings and limits: Sampling included only blood; tissue repertoires likely differ.

Data came from immunoSEQ multiplex PCR; TCRdb stores just in-frame clones and leaves some out. The sample consists of roughly 330,000 clones, approximately 74% of them appearing once. This clone was picked up a small number of times. Its antigen is unidentified. It was into CD45RA+ naive and CD45RA-negative memory subsets that the CD4+ cells were split. This clonotype was obtained from a man aged 25-40 years in good health. The sequencing input was memory CD4+ T cells sorted from blood. Stated subset: CD45RA-negative fraction.

Written as DNA, the CDR3 is TGTGCCAGCAGCTTCCTAGCGGGAGTGTCCTACGAGCAGTACTTC. Translating it yields CASSFLAGVSYEQYF. The rearrangement links TRBV5-4 to TRBJ2-7; 10 bases line up with TRBD2. The CDR3 has 15 amino acids. Germline values: CDR1 SGHNT, CDR2 YYREEE (reference sequence). V was pared by 2 bases and J by 1 base, with 3 bases of the junction left unmatched.